The clone carrying this T cell receptor (beta chain) was detected many times. What it recognizes is unknown. This sample was included in a study of T cells in Graves' hyperthyroidism and ophthalmopathy. The overall study: Sampling of peripheral blood happened at initial diagnosis, prior to any treatment. General observations from the study: In the analysis, a 13 V-J model separated ophthalmopathy from stable hyperthyroidism.

Uncontrolled infection, other autoimmune disease, pregnancy or lactation excluded patients. Trimming removed 0 bases at V and 3 bases at J, with 17 bases between. The CDR3 runs 18 residues. CDR1 MGHRA and CDR2 YSYEKL come from the germline V gene. The CDR3 regions of TCR beta were amplified from RNA transcripts. Researchers ran a first-round RT-PCR on the TCR CDR3 using the HTBI primer set. One entry per CDR3 protein results from TCRdb running MiXCR on the multiplex PCR reads. The sample consists of approximately 270,000 distinct CDR3 sequences, about 15% of them appearing once. This rearrangement joins TRBV4-1 to TRBJ1-4; D gene uncertain. The specimen sequenced was blood. This receptor was obtained from a woman aged 40-49 years with Graves' hyperthyroidism that later progressed to Graves' ophthalmopathy. CDR3 residues: CASSQDRGRIVSNEKLFF. DNA of the CDR3: TGCGCCAGCAGCCAAGACCGGGGTCGAATAGTGTCTAATGAAAAACTGTTTTTT.